This is a list of T cell receptor beta chains from one sample in a study of T-cell memory formation after mild COVID-19. TCRdb called the 5' RACE reads again in MiXCR, with one record for every CDR3 protein. This table holds approximately 300,000 distinct CDR3 sequences, 15% to 20% found once. Material for sequencing was PBMCs or a T cell subset sorted from them (not recorded which). The receptors come from a man aged 18 to 29 who had mild COVID-19 (a few samples of this study predate the infection). Cell type and time point are not known. Each CDR3 is given with its conserved first and last residue. D genes are given only for firm matches. The listing skips clone size in some rows; elsewhere it reads once, few, many or a size class.

V	size	J	D	length	CDR3	DNA
TRBV10-3	few	TRBJ2-7	NA	12	CAISQQTYEQYF	TGTGCCATCAGCCAACAGACATACGAGCAGTACTTC
TRBV25-1	few	TRBJ1-5	NA	15	CASSDSGGGDQPQHF	TGTGCCAGCAGTGATAGTGGGGGGGGGGATCAGCCCCAGCATTTT
TRBV7-2	few	TRBJ1-3	TRBD1	16	CASSFSSSGGGNTIYF	TGTGCCAGCAGTTTTTCATCATCAGGGGGCGGAAACACCATATATTTT
TRBV12-3/TRBV12-4	NA	TRBJ1-1	NA	15	CASSSREQGNTEAFF	TGTGCCAGCAGTTCAAGAGAACAGGGGAACACTGAAGCTTTCTTT
TRBV4-2	many	TRBJ2-3	NA	16	CASRTIGVPGTDTQYF	TGTGCCAGCAGGACAATCGGGGTACCTGGCACAGATACGCAGTATTTT
TRBV4-1	few	TRBJ1-1	TRBD1	16	CASSLGQSESKAEAFF	TGCGCCAGCAGCCTGGGACAGTCAGAGTCAAAGGCGGAAGCTTTCTTT
TRBV3-1	few	TRBJ2-2	NA	16	CASSPRRIPNTGELFF	TGTGCCAGCAGCCCACGTAGGATACCCAACACCGGGGAGCTGTTTTTT
TRBV18	NA	TRBJ2-7	NA	14	CASSPSRGPLEQYF	TGTGCCAGCTCACCATCGCGGGGTCCATTGGAGCAGTACTTC
TRBV6-1	NA	TRBJ1-2	NA	14	CASSDRDPGYGYTF	TGTGCCAGCAGTGACAGGGACCCGGGGTATGGCTACACCTTC
TRBV10-3	NA	TRBJ1-6	TRBD1	17	CAISEPRGTGVNSPLHF	TGTGCCATCAGTGAGCCTCGAGGGACAGGGGTCAATTCACCCCTCCACTTT
TRBV12-3/TRBV12-4	NA	TRBJ1-3	NA	13	CASSSQGGNTIYF	TGTGCCAGCAGTTCCCAGGGAGGTAACACCATATATTTT
TRBV7-2	few	TRBJ2-7	TRBD2	15	CASSQGPGLADEQYF	TGTGCCAGCAGCCAGGGTCCGGGACTAGCGGACGAGCAGTACTTC
TRBV27	few	TRBJ2-7	NA	11	CASRTLYEQYF	TGTGCCAGTCGTACTTTGTACGAGCAGTACTTC
TRBV28	few	TRBJ2-2	NA	15	CASSQSRGATGELFF	TGTGCCAGCAGTCAATCCCGTGGGGCCACCGGGGAGCTGTTTTTT
TRBV29-1	few	TRBJ2-5	NA	12	CSVEDGGLAQYF	TGCAGCGTTGAAGATGGGGGATTAGCCCAGTACTTC
TRBV5-1	few	TRBJ1-5	NA	17	CASSPGPRMGDNQPQHF	TGCGCCAGCAGCCCAGGACCGAGGATGGGAGATAATCAGCCCCAGCATTTT
TRBV12-3/TRBV12-4	NA	TRBJ1-4	TRBD1	12	CASLDRVGKLFF	TGTGCCAGCCTGGACAGGGTAGGAAAACTGTTTTTT
TRBV15	NA	TRBJ2-7	NA	13	CATSGAASYEQYF	TGTGCCACCTCTGGGGCCGCGTCCTACGAGCAGTACTTC
TRBV5-1	few	TRBJ1-1	NA	14	CASSLEFTDTEAFF	TGCGCCAGCAGCTTGGAATTCACGGACACTGAAGCTTTCTTT
TRBV5-4	many	TRBJ2-5	NA	15	CASSPRQGHQETQYF	TGTGCCAGCTCCCCCAGGCAGGGGCACCAAGAGACCCAGTACTTC
TRBV10-3	NA	TRBJ2-7	NA	12	CAISGTSDEQYF	TGTGCCATCTCCGGGACAAGTGACGAGCAGTACTTC
TRBV7-9	few	TRBJ2-7	NA	11	CASSIGHEQYF	TGTGCCAGCTCCATCGGGCACGAGCAGTACTTC
TRBV4-1	NA	TRBJ1-2	TRBD1	15	CASSQEGTGADGYTF	TGCGCCAGCAGCCAAGAAGGGACAGGGGCAGATGGCTACACCTTC
TRBV7-2	NA	TRBJ2-5	TRBD2	13	CASSFAGDETQYF	TGTGCCAGCAGCTTTGCGGGGGATGAGACCCAGTACTTC
TRBV18	few	TRBJ2-7	TRBD1	16	CASSPPLWTGSYEQYF	TGTGCCAGCTCACCCCCTCTCTGGACAGGCTCCTACGAGCAGTACTTC
TRBV7-9	NA	TRBJ1-2	NA	15	CASRVTGTTGFGYTF	TGTGCCAGCAGGGTCACCGGGACAACGGGATTTGGCTACACCTTC
TRBV5-1	few	TRBJ2-1	TRBD2	16	CASSPPTYSGGDEQFF	TGCGCCAGCAGCCCTCCGACGTATAGCGGGGGGGATGAGCAGTTCTTC
TRBV5-5	NA	TRBJ1-4	NA	14	CASTLRGTNEKLFF	TGTGCCAGCACATTAAGGGGAACTAATGAAAAACTGTTTTTT
TRBV6-5	NA	TRBJ2-4	TRBD2	15	CASSSPRGGGNIQYF	TGTGCCAGCAGCAGCCCACGGGGGGGAGGAAACATTCAGTACTTC
TRBV21-1	few	TRBJ1-4	NA	9	CAPIKKLFF	TGTGCCCCCATTAAGAAACTGTTTTTT
TRBV12-3/TRBV12-4	NA	TRBJ1-5	NA	13	CASSSFLGQPQHF	TGTGCCAGCAGTTCCTTCCTAGGGCAGCCCCAGCATTTT
TRBV4-1	NA	TRBJ1-1	TRBD1	15	CASSQDYRGFGEAFF	TGCGCCAGCAGCCAAGATTACAGGGGATTTGGTGAAGCTTTCTTT
TRBV7-9	NA	TRBJ2-1	NA	12	CASSLAKGPGFF	TGTGCCAGCAGCTTAGCGAAGGGGCCGGGGTTCTTC
TRBV5-4	NA	TRBJ2-1	NA	15	CASSPPGILAYEQFF	TGTGCCAGCAGCCCCCCGGGAATCCTTGCCTATGAGCAGTTCTTC
TRBV6-5	NA	TRBJ2-5	NA	10	CASREETQYF	TGTGCCAGCAGGGAAGAGACCCAGTACTTC
TRBV7-6	many	TRBJ2-2	TRBD1	16	CASSQVQGAGTGELFF	TGTGCCAGCAGCCAGGTCCAGGGGGCGGGCACCGGGGAGCTGTTTTTT
TRBV4-3	NA	TRBJ2-3	TRBD2	17	CASSHTVAGTSTDTQYF	TGCGCCAGCAGCCATACCGTAGCGGGGACTAGCACAGATACGCAGTATTTT
TRBV6-4	NA	TRBJ1-1	TRBD1	16	CASRTQDRQGNTEAFF	TGTGCCAGCAGGACCCAGGACAGGCAGGGGAACACTGAAGCTTTCTTT
TRBV20-1	NA	TRBJ2-1	NA	16	CSAPGWRGLSYNEQFF	TGCAGTGCCCCCGGCTGGCGGGGGCTCTCCTACAATGAGCAGTTCTTC
TRBV5-1	few	TRBJ2-5	TRBD2	15	CASSPGGASQETQYF	TGCGCCAGCAGCCCCGGGGGGGCGAGTCAAGAGACCCAGTACTTC
TRBV7-9	few	TRBJ2-3	TRBD2	15	CASSSPAGEADTQYF	TGTGCCAGCAGCTCCCCGGCGGGGGAAGCAGATACGCAGTATTTT
TRBV5-1	NA	TRBJ1-4	TRBD1	14	CASSHPGQGSELFF	TGCGCCAGCAGCCACCCGGGACAGGGAAGTGAACTGTTTTTT
TRBV11-2	NA	TRBJ2-7	NA	13	CASSLETLYEQYF	TGTGCCAGCAGCTTAGAGACCCTCTACGAGCAGTACTTC
TRBV7-2	NA	TRBJ1-5	NA	14	CASSPSGPGQPQHF	TGTGCCAGCAGCCCGAGTGGGCCGGGGCAGCCCCAGCATTTT
TRBV4-1	few	TRBJ2-2	NA	15	CASRPLTANTGELFF	TGCGCCAGCAGGCCGCTTACAGCGAACACCGGGGAGCTGTTTTTT
TRBV5-1	NA	TRBJ2-5	TRBD2	15	CASSRMSGGWETQYF	TGCGCCAGCAGCCGGATGAGCGGGGGATGGGAGACCCAGTACTTC
TRBV7-8	NA	TRBJ2-7	NA	15	CASSSPGLISYEQYF	TGTGCCAGCAGCTCCCCCGGACTGATTTCCTACGAGCAGTACTTC
TRBV12-3/TRBV12-4	NA	TRBJ2-7	TRBD1	14	CASSKGQGGPEQYF	TGTGCCAGCAGTAAGGGACAGGGAGGCCCCGAGCAGTACTTC
TRBV4-1	NA	TRBJ2-3	TRBD1	17	CASSPTTGGFSTDTQYF	TGCGCCAGCAGCCCCACGACAGGGGGTTTTAGCACAGATACGCAGTATTTT
TRBV6-5	NA	TRBJ2-1	TRBD2	18	CASRGVAGGTDRYNEQFF	TGTGCCAGCAGGGGGGTAGCGGGGGGCACTGATCGCTACAATGAGCAGTTCTTC
TRBV14	few	TRBJ2-5	NA	13	CASSQYLQETQYF	TGTGCCAGCAGCCAGTACTTACAAGAGACCCAGTACTTC
TRBV10-2	NA	TRBJ2-1	NA	16	CASSDQKWTPYNEQFF	TGCGCCAGCAGTGATCAAAAGTGGACCCCCTACAATGAGCAGTTCTTC
TRBV9	few	TRBJ2-7	NA	14	CASSAPGDRGEQYF	TGTGCCAGCAGCGCCCCGGGAGACAGAGGCGAGCAGTACTTC
TRBV20-1	few	TRBJ1-4	NA	16	CSARSGATVMYEKLFF	TGCAGTGCTAGATCGGGGGCAACTGTAATGTATGAAAAACTGTTTTTT